These 31 T cell receptor beta chains originate from one sample sequenced in a study of blood T cell repertoires in COVID-19. The repertoire was sequenced with immunoSEQ multiplex PCR; TCRdb's copy has only in-frame clones and lacks some. The table records 250,000 to 350,000 clones, roughly nine tenths of them present only once. The sample comprised peripheral blood. The receptor set was obtained from a man younger than 35 who had recovered from COVID-19.

This clone was detected once. The identical CDR3 is also encoded by other nucleotide sequences in the sample. This chain links TRBV6-6 with TRBJ2-7; TRBD1 matches at 9 bases. Germline trimming cut 6 bases from V and 3 bases from J; bases unmatched to any gene: 9. Germline CDR1 MNHNY, CDR2 SVGAGI (reference sequence). CDR3 length: 15 residues. CDR3 sequence reads: CASRPWTGAYYEQYF. The CDR3 nucleotides are TGTGCCAGCAGACCTTGGACAGGGGCCTACTACGAGCAGTACTTC.

This chain joins TRBV29-1 and TRBJ1-1; 7 nucleotides agree with TRBD1. V lost 5 bases to trimming and J lost 4 bases; unmatched junction nucleotides: 7. The CDR3 totals 13 residues. The germline V gene has CDR1 SQVTM and CDR2 ANQGSEA. CDR3 DNA: TGCAGCGTTTGGATAGGGGGCGGCACTGAAGCTTTCTTT. As protein: CSVWIGGGTEAFF.

The chain is built from TRBV9 and TRBJ2-5, with a possible D match to TRBD2 (5 bases). CDR3 length equals 16 residues. Trimming cost V 0 bases and J 5 bases, with 17 bases left between them. The germline gives CDR1 SGDLS, CDR2 YYNGEE. The CDR3 DNA reads as TGTGCCAGCAGCGTAGCCCCGGACTCCTCGGGCGAGACCCAGTACTTC. Its protein product is CASSVAPDSSGETQYF.

Points on this clone: The sample holds other DNA sequences that translate to the same CDR3. The chain employs TRBV10-3 and TRBJ1-2, with D possibly being TRBD1 (5 bases). V lost 6 bases and J 2 bases, leaving 10 bases between the germline ends. Per germline, CDR1 ENHRY and CDR2 SYGVKD. The CDR3 spans 13 residues. This CDR3 is CAIRPGDNYGYTF. CDR3 DNA sequence: TGTGCCATCAGACCGGGGGACAACTATGGCTACACCTTC.

The V and J genes are TRBV5-1 and TRBJ2-1, with TRBD1 matching over 8 bases. Germline CDR1 reads SGHRS; CDR2 reads YFSETQ. The J segment lost 3 bases and the V segment lost 8 bases, leaving 7 bases of the junction unmatched. This CDR3 region has 14 residues. In nucleotides, the CDR3 is TGCGCCAGTCCGGCGGACAGGGTCTACAATGAGCAGTTCTTC. It is translated as CASPADRVYNEQFF.

V and J are TRBV7-8 and TRBJ1-1; D is possibly TRBD1 (5 bases). The CDR3 has 13 residues. CDR1 and CDR2 from the germline V gene are SGHVS and FQNEAQ. V was shortened by 5 bases and J by 5 bases, with 12 bases between the two germline ends. CDR3: CASSPVGGTEAFF. In DNA, the CDR3 is TGTGCCAGCAGCCCCGTGGGGGGAACTGAAGCTTTCTTT. The full variable domain, completed using reference TRBV7-8 and TRBJ1-1, is GAGVSQSPRYKVAKRGQDVALRCDPISGHVSLFWYQQALGQGPEFLTYFQNEAQLDKSGLPSDRFFAERPEGSVSTLKIQRTQQEDSAVYLCASSPVGGTEAFFGQGTRLTVV.

This clone was seen once. The J gene is TRBJ1-3, the V gene TRBV9; D unresolved. The CDR3 runs 15 residues. Germline CDR1 SGDLS, CDR2 YYNGEE. Deletions cut 3 bases from V and 2 bases from J, with 12 bases between. This CDR3 is CASSAEGGTGNTIYF. The CDR3 DNA is TGTGCCAGCAGCGCCGAGGGTGGAACTGGAAACACCATATATTTT. The full variable domain, in which reference TRBV9 and TRBJ1-3 provide the parts outside the CDR3, is DSGVTQTPKHLITATGQRVTLRCSPRSGDLSVYWYQQSLDQGLQFLIQYYNGEERAKGNILERFSAQQFPDLHSELNLSSLELGDSALYFCASSAEGGTGNTIYFGEGSWLTVV.

The chain is built from TRBV7-8 and TRBJ2-5; D gene uncertain. CDR1 and CDR2 (germline): SGHVS, FQNEAQ. This CDR3 is 14 amino acids long. V was clipped by 7 bases and J by 8 bases, with 20 bases between them. The CDR3, as DNA: TGTGCCAGCACCCCGGCGGAACACCGAGGAACCCAGTACTTC. It encodes CASTPAEHRGTQYF. Looking up the rest from reference TRBV7-8 and TRBJ2-5 gives the full variable domain: GAGVSQSPRYKVAKRGQDVALRCDPISGHVSLFWYQQALGQGPEFLTYFQNEAQLDKSGLPSDRFFAERPEGSVSTLKIQRTQQEDSAVYLCASTPAEHRGTQYFGPGTRLLVL.

The gene calls are TRBV19 and TRBJ2-3; D is unclear. The germline CDR1 and CDR2 sequences are LNHDA and SQIVND (reference sequence). The V and J ends lost 5 bases and 1 base respectively, with 7 bases between them. CDR3 size: 13 residues. Here the CDR3 DNA reads TGTGCCAGTAGTTTGGGCCGCACAGATACGCAGTATTTT. It is translated as CASSLGRTDTQYF.

The chain is built from TRBV28 and TRBJ1-6; D is perhaps TRBD1 (6 bases). The germline gives CDR1 MDHEN, CDR2 SYDVKM. Trimming removed 9 bases from V and 7 bases from J, with 16 bases in between. The CDR3 runs 14 residues. The CDR3 is CASVLQGTNSPLHF. The CDR3 DNA is TGTGCCAGTGTTCTACAGGGAACAAATTCACCCCTCCACTTT.

This clone has a single count. The chain combines TRBV12-5 with TRBJ2-2; 7 bases agree with TRBD1. Trimming at V came to 5 bases and at J to 3 bases, leaving 12 bases not matched to a gene. This CDR3 has 17 residues. The germline V gene has CDR1 LGHNT and CDR2 FRNRAP. In nucleotides, the CDR3 is TGTGCTAGTGGTCCCGACCCGGGACAGCGATACACCGGGGAGCTGTTTTTT. Its protein product is CASGPDPGQRYTGELFF.

In this sample, this clone turned up once. J is TRBJ2-1 and V is TRBV6-6; D is ambiguous. CDR3 length: 13 amino acids. The V gene lost 2 bases and the J gene lost 7 bases, with 9 bases spanning the gap. CDR1 MNHNY and CDR2 SVGAGI come from the germline V gene (reference sequence). The CDR3 loop is CASSYTGPNEQFF. CDR3 bases: TGTGCCAGCAGTTACACGGGTCCGAATGAGCAGTTCTTC.

The J gene is TRBJ1-2, the V gene TRBV5-4; weak D call: TRBD1 (5 bases). Trimming took 4 bases from V and 5 from J, leaving 12 bases between them. CDR1 and CDR2 from the germline V gene are SGHNT and YYREEE (reference sequence). This CDR3 is built from 13 residues. The CDR3 sequence is CASSEEQEYGYTF. The CDR3 DNA is TGTGCCAGCAGCGAGGAACAGGAATATGGCTACACCTTC.

The V gene is TRBV5-6, the J gene TRBJ2-2; D is uncertain. V shed 5 bases and J shed 4 bases, with 15 bases lying between them. The CDR3 length is 15 residues. Per the germline V gene, CDR1 is SGHDT and CDR2 is YYEEEE. The CDR3 DNA reads as TGTGCCAGCAGACCCGTGAGTAGTATCACCGGGGAGCTGTTTTTT. It codes for CASRPVSSITGELFF.

DNA for the CDR3: TGCGCCAGCAGCTCTAGCGGGTCCGGAGCAGATACGCAGTATTTT. The encoded protein is CASSSSGSGADTQYF. The V call is TRBV5-1, the J call TRBJ2-3; TRBD2 matches 8 bases. Trimming removed 3 bases from V and 4 bases from J; junction bases left unmatched: 7. Germline V gene sequence: CDR1 SGHRS, CDR2 YFSETQ. This CDR3 has 15 amino acids.

This rearrangement joins TRBV19 to TRBJ1-6, with D hard to call. The ends were cut back, 5 bases at V and 9 bases at J, with 17 bases in the middle. The CDR3 loop spans 15 amino acids. Per germline, CDR1 LNHDA and CDR2 SQIVND (reference sequence). In DNA form, the CDR3 reads TGTGCCAGTAGTCGGGTCGGGGTTTTATCTTCACCCCTCCACTTT. Residues: CASSRVGVLSSPLHF.

This rearrangement joins TRBV5-8 to TRBJ1-1; 7 bases are shared with TRBD1. With V trimmed by 4 bases and J by 5 bases, 17 bases remained unmatched. The CDR3 totals 17 residues. CDR1 and CDR2 (germline): SGHTS, YDEGEE. CDR3 protein: CASSLRQGIYGNTEAFF. CDR3 nucleotides: TGTGCCAGCAGCCTACGACAGGGTATTTACGGTAATACTGAAGCTTTCTTT.

The genes are TRBV11-2 and TRBJ2-5; TRBD1 aligns across 10 bases. CDR1 and CDR2 from the germline V gene are SGHAT and FQNNGV. CDR3 length: 16 amino acids. V lost 4 bases and J lost 7; bases outside the gene matches: 12. DNA of the CDR3: TGTGCCAGCAGCTGGGTAATGGACAGGGGGGATGTGACCCAGTACTTC. Translating it yields CASSWVMDRGDVTQYF.

This sequence joins TRBV18 and TRBJ2-7, with a possible D match to TRBD1 (6 bases). The germline V gene has CDR1 KGHSH and CDR2 LQKENI. Between the trimmed V and J ends, which lost 2 bases and 6 bases, there was a span of 17 bases. There are 15 residues in the CDR3. The CDR3 DNA reads TGTGCCAGCTCACCAGAGGCACAGGGTTACGCCGAGCAGTACTTC. Encoded protein: CASSPEAQGYAEQYF. Complete variable domain (other parts from reference TRBV18 and TRBJ2-7): NAGVMQNPRHLVRRRGQEARLRCSPMKGHSHVYWYRQLPEEGLKFMVYLQKENIIDESGMPKERFSAEFPKEGPSILRIQQVVRGDSAAYFCASSPEAQGYAEQYFGPGTRLTVT.

The chain links TRBV6-5 to TRBJ1-1; D might be TRBD1 (5 bases). Germline CDR1 MNHEY, CDR2 SVGAGI. The V end was cut by 0 bases, the J end by 6 bases, with 17 bases between. This CDR3 is built from 16 residues. The CDR3 reads CASSYSGGTLGSEAFF. CDR3 DNA sequence: TGTGCCAGCAGTTACTCTGGGGGGACTTTAGGCTCTGAAGCTTTCTTT.

This CDR3 is CASSYSQSSGNTIYF. In DNA, the CDR3 is TGTGCCAGCAGTTACTCGCAGTCCTCTGGAAACACCATATATTTT. The chain joins TRBV6-5 to TRBJ1-3; no firm D call. Germline CDR1 reads MNHEY; CDR2 reads SVGAGI. V was pared by 0 bases and J by 0 bases, with 6 bases between. The CDR3 is made up of 15 amino acids.

The chain employs TRBV5-1 and TRBJ2-7, with 13 bases identical to TRBD2. This CDR3 has 15 residues. The V segment lost 4 bases and the J segment 5 bases; nucleotides outside the gene matches: 6. Germline CDR1 SGHRS, CDR2 YFSETQ. CDR3: CASSGGLAGVNEQYF. In DNA form, the CDR3 reads TGCGCCAGCAGCGGAGGACTAGCGGGAGTAAACGAGCAGTACTTC.

The chain joins TRBV10-3 to TRBJ1-6, with TRBD1 as a possible D gene (6 bases). The CDR3 consists of 14 residues. V was cut by 0 bases and J by 14 bases, with 14 bases left in between. CDR1 and CDR2 from the germline V gene are ENHRY and SYGVKD. CDR3 sequence reads: CAISESAQGQTLHF. The CDR3 DNA follows: TGTGCCATCAGTGAGTCGGCCCAGGGGCAAACCCTCCACTTT.

The rearrangement uses TRBV6-5 and TRBJ2-5; TRBD2 agrees at 15 bases. Germline values: CDR1 MNHEY, CDR2 SVGAGI. The CDR3 loop spans 15 amino acids. Trimming at V came to 5 bases and at J to 4 bases, leaving 2 bases not matched to a gene. CDR3 sequence (DNA): TGTGCCAGCAGTCGGACTAGCGGGAGGGCAGAGACCCAGTACTTC. Translating it yields CASSRTSGRAETQYF.

This clone occurred a few times. CDR3 region: CASTFPGTGIPGVEKLFF. CDR3 nucleotide sequence: TGTGCCAGCACCTTTCCCGGGACAGGGATTCCGGGGGTCGAAAAACTGTTTTTT. This rearrangement joins TRBV5-8 to TRBJ1-4; TRBD1 matches 9 bases. The CDR3 loop spans 18 amino acids. Germline CDR1 SGHTS, CDR2 YDEGEE. Trimming at V came to 6 bases and at J to 8 bases, leaving 20 bases not matched to a gene.

This chain uses TRBV30 with TRBJ2-1; D is ambiguous. In germline, CDR1 is GTSNPN, CDR2 SVGIG (reference sequence). The CDR3 extends over 13 amino acids. Trimming took off 2 bases at V and 8 bases at J, with 13 bases between the two ends. CDR3 residues: CAWSWNFRDEQFF. CDR3 in DNA: TGTGCCTGGAGTTGGAACTTTCGGGATGAGCAGTTCTTC. Complete variable domain (other parts from reference TRBV30 and TRBJ2-1): SQTIHQWPATLVQPVGSPLSLECTVEGTSNPNLYWYRQAAGRGLQLLFYSVGIGQISSEVPQNLSASRPQDRQFILSSKKLLLSDSGFYLCAWSWNFRDEQFFGPGTRLTVL.

The gene calls are TRBV18 and TRBJ1-6; D unresolved. The germline CDR1 and CDR2 sequences are KGHSH and LQKENI. The CDR3 has 16 amino acids. V was pared by 3 bases and J by 7 bases, with 16 bases between. The CDR3 DNA is TGTGCCAGCTCACCGAGGGAGAAATGGCGGAATTCACCCCTCCACTTT. The encoded protein is CASSPREKWRNSPLHF. Full variable domain (remainder filled in from reference TRBV18 and TRBJ1-6): NAGVMQNPRHLVRRRGQEARLRCSPMKGHSHVYWYRQLPEEGLKFMVYLQKENIIDESGMPKERFSAEFPKEGPSILRIQQVVRGDSAAYFCASSPREKWRNSPLHFGNGTRLTVT.

The V gene is TRBV7-8, the J gene TRBJ1-5, with a tentative D call TRBD1 (5 bases). With 2 bases removed from V and 5 bases from J, the gap between germline ends came to 7 bases. Germline-derived CDR1 and CDR2 are SGHVS and FQNEAQ. The CDR3 loop spans 13 amino acids. The CDR3 DNA sequence: TGTGCCAGCAGCTTACAGGGATATCAGCCCCAGCATTTT. Translated, it gives CASSLQGYQPQHF.

This sequence joins TRBV19 and TRBJ1-1, with D uncertain. CDR3 length: 14 residues. V lost 0 bases to trimming and J lost 1 base, with 6 bases between them. Germline CDR1 and CDR2: LNHDA and SQIVND (reference sequence). The CDR3 loop reads CASSIDPWNTEAFF. The CDR3 bases are TGTGCCAGTAGTATAGACCCTTGGAACACTGAAGCTTTCTTT.

This sequence joins TRBV6-1 and TRBJ2-7; TRBD1 matches 7 bases. The CDR3 loop spans 15 amino acids. CDR1 and CDR2 (germline): MNHNS, SASEGT. V gave up 0 bases and J gave up 1 base; unmatched junction bases: 3. The CDR3 sequence: CASSEAGDRSYEQYF. CDR3 DNA: TGTGCCAGCAGTGAAGCGGGGGACAGATCCTACGAGCAGTACTTC.

The chain carries TRBV6-6 and TRBJ2-1; TRBD2 agrees at 9 bases. V lost 3 bases to trimming and J lost 5 bases; unmatched junction nucleotides: 8. The V gene's germline CDR1 is MNHNY and CDR2 SVGAGI (reference sequence). The CDR3 covers 16 residues. CDR3 region: CASSYPTSGGNNEQFF. CDR3 nucleotides: TGTGCCAGCAGTTATCCGACTAGCGGTGGCAACAATGAGCAGTTCTTC.